This TCR beta chain was sequenced for a study of blood T cell repertoires in COVID-19. Study context: Both acute and convalescent COVID-19 samples were obtained from the United States, Italy and Spain. Sources were T cells, B-cell-depleted T cells, or PBMCs; the material itself was cDNA or gDNA.

After removal of 6 bases from V and 1 base from J, the junction contained 5 bases not matched to a gene. Germline CDR1 and CDR2: SNHLY and FYNNEI. This CDR3 spans 14 amino acids. Original handling: From reference gene primer amplification, estimates of nucleated cell counts were derived. The table came from immunoSEQ multiplex PCR; TCRdb's copy has only in-frame clones and leaves some out. The V and J calls and the clone size are those of that table, but D and trimming were determined from the DNA. The table shows some 200,000 clones, with approximately 78% occurring only once. This TCR derives from a woman aged 40 to 50 with acute or convalescent COVID-19. The J gene is TRBJ2-5, the V gene TRBV2; 7 bases are a match to TRBD1. The specimen sequenced was peripheral blood. CDR3 in DNA: TGTGCCAGCAGCGCCGGGACAGTCCAAGAGACCCAGTACTTC. Its protein product is CASSAGTVQETQYF.